This entry is about one T cell receptor beta chain. Its antigen is currently unknown. This sample was taken from a study of OX40 agonist ivuxolimab in advanced cancers. Study-wide background: The drug used for patients, ivuxolimab, was an agonistic anti-OX40 (CD134) antibody. While on treatment, patients had intravenous ivuxolimab at 0.01 to 10 mg/kg every 2 weeks. The study enrolled dose-escalation patients with hepatocellular carcinoma, melanoma, renal cell or head and neck cancer. Overall study findings and caveats: The average count of expanded clones was higher among CD8+ T cells than among CD4+.

This CDR3 has 15 residues. The V gene's germline CDR1 is SGHDT and CDR2 YYEEEE. V lost 0 bases to trimming and J lost 0 bases; unmatched junction nucleotides: 0. Clones were read by immunoSEQ multiplex PCR, and TCRdb kept only the in-frame ones, dropping some. Seen here are around 64,000 clones, approximately 88% observed once, and the top ten hold about 8%. The origin of this receptor is an adult with an advanced solid tumor such as melanoma, head and neck, liver or kidney cancer. The chain employs TRBV5-6 and TRBJ1-3, with 7 bases identical to TRBD1. Source: CD4+ or CD8+ T cells sorted from blood, taken in a trial of the OX40 agonist ivuxolimab. The CDR3 loop is CASSLDRGSGNTIYF. The CDR3 coding sequence is TGTGCCAGCAGCTTGGACAGGGGCTCTGGAAACACCATATATTTT. The full variable domain, completed using reference TRBV5-6 and TRBJ1-3, is DAGVTQSPTHLIKTRGQQVTLRCSPKSGHDTVSWYQQALGQGPQFIFQYYEEEERQRGNFPDRFSGHQFPNYSSELNVNALLLGDSALYLCASSLDRGSGNTIYFGEGSWLTVV.